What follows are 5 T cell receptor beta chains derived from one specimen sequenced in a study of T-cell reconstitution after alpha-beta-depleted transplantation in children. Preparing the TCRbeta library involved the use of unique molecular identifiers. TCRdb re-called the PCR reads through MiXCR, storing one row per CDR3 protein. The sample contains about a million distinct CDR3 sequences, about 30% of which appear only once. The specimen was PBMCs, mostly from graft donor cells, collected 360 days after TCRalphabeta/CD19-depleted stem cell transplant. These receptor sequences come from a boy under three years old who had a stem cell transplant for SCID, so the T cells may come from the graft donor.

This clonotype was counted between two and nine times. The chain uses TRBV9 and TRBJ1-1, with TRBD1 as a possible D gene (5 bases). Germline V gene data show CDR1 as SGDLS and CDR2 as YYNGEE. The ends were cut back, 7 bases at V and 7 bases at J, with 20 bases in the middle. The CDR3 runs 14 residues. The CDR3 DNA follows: TGTGCCAGCTGCCCGCGTAGTGGGACCAATGAAGCTTTCTTT. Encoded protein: CASCPRSGTNEAFF.

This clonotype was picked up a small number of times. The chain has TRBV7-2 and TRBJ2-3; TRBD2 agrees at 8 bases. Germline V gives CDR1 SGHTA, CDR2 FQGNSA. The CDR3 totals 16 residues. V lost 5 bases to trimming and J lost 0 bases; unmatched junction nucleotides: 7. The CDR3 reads CASSISGTRSTDTQYF. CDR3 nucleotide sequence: TGTGCCAGCAGCATTTCCGGGACTAGGAGCACAGATACGCAGTATTTT. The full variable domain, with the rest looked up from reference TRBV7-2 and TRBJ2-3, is GAGVSQSPSNKVTEKGKDVELRCDPISGHTALYWYRQSLGQGLEFLIYFQGNSAPDKSGLPSDRFSAERTGGSVSTLTIQRTQQEDSAVYLCASSISGTRSTDTQYFGPGTRLTVL.

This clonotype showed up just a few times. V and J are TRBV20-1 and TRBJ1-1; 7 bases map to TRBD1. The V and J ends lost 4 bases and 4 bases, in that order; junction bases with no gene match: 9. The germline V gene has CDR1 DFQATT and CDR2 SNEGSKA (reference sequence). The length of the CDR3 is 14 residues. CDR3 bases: TGCAGTGCTACAAGATCAGGGGGGGGCACTGAAGCTTTCTTT. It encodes CSATRSGGGTEAFF.

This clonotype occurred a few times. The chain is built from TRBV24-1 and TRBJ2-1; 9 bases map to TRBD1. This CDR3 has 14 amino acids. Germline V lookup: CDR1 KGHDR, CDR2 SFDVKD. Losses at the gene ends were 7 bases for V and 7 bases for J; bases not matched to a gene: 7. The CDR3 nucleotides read TGTGCCACCAGCAGACAGGGGGTAAGGAATGAGCAGTTCTTC. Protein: CATSRQGVRNEQFF.

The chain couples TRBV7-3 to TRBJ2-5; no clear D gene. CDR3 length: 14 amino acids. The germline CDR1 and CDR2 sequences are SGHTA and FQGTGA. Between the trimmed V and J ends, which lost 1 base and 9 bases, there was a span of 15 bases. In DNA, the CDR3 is TGTGCCAGCAGCTTAAAATGGCCCCTTGAGGCCCAGTACTTC. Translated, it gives CASSLKWPLEAQYF. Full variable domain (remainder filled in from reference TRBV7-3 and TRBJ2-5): GAGVSQTPSNKVTEKGKYVELRCDPISGHTALYWYRQSLGQGPEFLIYFQGTGAADDSGLPNDRFFAVRPEGSVSTLKIQRTERGDSAVYLCASSLKWPLEAQYFGPGTRLLVL.